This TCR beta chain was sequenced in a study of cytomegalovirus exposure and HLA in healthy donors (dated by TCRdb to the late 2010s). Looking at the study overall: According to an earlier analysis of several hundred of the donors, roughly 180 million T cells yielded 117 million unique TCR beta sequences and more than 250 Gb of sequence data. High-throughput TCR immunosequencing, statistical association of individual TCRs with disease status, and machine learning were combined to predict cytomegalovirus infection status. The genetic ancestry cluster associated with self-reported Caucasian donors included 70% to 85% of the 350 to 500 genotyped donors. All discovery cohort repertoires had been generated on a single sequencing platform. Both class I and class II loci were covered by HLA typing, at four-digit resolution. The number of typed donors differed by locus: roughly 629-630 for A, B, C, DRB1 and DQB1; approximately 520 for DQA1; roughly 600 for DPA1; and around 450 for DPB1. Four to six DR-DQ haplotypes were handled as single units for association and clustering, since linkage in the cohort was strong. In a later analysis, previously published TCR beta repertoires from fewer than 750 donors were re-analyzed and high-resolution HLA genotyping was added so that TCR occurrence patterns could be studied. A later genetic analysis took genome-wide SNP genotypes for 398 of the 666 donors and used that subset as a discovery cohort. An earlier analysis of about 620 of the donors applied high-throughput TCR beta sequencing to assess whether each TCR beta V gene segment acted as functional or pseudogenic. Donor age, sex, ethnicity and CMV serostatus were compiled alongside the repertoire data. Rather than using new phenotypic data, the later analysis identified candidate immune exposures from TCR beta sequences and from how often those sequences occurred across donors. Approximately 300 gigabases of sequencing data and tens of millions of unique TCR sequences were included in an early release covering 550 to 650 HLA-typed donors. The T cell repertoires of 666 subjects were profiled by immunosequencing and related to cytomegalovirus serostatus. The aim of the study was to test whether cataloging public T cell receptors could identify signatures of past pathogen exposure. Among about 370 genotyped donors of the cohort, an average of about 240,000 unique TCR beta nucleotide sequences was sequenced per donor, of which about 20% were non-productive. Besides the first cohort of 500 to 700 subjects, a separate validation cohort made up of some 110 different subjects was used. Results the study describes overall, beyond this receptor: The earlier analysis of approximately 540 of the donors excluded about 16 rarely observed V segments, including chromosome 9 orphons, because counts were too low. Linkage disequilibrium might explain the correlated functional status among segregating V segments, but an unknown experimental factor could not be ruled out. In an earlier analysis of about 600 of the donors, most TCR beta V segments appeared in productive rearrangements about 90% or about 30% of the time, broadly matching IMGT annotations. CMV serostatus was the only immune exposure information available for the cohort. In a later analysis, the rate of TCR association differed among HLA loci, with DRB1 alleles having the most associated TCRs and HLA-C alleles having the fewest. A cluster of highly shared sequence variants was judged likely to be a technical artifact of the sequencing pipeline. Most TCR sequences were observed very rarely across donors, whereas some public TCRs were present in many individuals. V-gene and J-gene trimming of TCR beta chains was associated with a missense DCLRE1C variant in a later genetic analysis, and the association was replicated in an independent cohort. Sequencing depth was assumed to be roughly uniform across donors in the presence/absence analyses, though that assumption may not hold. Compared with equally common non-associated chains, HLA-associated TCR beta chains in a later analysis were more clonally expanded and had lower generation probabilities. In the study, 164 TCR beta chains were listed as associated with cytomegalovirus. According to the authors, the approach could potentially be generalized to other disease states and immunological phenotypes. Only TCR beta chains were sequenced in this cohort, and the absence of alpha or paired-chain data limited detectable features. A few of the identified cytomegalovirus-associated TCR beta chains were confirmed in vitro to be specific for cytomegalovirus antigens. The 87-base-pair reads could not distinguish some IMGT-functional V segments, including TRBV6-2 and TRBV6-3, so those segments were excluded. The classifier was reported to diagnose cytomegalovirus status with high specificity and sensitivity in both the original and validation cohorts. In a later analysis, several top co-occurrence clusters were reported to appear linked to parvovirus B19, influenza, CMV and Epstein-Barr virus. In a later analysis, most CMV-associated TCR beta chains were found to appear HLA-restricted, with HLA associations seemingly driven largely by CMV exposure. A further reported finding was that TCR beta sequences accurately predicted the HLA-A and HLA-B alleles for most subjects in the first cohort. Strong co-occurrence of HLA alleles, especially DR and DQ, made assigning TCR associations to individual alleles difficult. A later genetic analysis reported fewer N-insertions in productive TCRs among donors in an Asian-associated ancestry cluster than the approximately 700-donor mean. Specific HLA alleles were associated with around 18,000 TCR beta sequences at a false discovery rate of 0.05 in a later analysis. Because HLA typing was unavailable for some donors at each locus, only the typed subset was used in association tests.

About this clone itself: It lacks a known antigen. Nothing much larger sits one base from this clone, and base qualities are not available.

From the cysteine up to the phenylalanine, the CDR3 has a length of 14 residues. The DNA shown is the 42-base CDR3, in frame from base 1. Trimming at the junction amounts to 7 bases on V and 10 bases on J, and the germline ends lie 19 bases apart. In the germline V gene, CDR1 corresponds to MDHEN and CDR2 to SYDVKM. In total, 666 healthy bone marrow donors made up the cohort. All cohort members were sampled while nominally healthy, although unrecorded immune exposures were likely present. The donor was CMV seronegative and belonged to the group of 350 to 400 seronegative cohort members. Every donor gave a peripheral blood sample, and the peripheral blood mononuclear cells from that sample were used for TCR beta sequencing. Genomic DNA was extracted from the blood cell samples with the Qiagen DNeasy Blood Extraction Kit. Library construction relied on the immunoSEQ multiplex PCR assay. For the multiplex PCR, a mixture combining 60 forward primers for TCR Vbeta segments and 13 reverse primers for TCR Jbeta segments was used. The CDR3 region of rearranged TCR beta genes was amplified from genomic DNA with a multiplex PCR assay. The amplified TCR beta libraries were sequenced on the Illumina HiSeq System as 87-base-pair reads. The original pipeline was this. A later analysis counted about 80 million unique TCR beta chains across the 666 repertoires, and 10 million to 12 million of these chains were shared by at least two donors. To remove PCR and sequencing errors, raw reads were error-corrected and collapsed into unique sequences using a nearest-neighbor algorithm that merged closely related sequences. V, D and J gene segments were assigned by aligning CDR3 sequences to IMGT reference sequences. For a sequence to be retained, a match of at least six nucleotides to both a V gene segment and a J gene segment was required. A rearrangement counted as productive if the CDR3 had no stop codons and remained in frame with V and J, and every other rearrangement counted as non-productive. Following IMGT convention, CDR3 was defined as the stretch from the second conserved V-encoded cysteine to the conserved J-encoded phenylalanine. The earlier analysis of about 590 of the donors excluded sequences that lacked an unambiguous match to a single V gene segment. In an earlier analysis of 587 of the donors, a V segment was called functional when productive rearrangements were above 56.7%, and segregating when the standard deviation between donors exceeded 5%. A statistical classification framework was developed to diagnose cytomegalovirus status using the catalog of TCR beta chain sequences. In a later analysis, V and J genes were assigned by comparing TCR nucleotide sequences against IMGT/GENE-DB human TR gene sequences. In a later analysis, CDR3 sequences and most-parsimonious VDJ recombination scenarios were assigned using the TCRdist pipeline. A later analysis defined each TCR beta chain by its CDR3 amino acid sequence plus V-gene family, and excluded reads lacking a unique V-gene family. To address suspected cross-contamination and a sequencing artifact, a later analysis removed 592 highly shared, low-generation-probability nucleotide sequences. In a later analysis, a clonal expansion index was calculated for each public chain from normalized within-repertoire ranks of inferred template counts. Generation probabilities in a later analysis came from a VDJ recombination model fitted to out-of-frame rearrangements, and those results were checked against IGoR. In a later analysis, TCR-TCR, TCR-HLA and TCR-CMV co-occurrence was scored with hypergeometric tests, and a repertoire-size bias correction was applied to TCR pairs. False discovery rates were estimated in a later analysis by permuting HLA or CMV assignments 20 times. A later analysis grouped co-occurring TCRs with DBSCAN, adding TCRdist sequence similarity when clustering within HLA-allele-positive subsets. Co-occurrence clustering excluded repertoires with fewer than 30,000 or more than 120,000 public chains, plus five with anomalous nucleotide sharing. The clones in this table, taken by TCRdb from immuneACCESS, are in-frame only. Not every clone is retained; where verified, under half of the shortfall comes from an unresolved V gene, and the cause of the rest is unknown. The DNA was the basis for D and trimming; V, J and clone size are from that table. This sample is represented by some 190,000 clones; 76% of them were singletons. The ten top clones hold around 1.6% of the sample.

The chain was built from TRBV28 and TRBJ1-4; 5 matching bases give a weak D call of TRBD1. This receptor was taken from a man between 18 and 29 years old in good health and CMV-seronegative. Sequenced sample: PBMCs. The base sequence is TGTGCCAGCACCCTACCCCAGGGTTCGGGAAAACTGTTTTTT. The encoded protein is CASTLPQGSGKLFF.